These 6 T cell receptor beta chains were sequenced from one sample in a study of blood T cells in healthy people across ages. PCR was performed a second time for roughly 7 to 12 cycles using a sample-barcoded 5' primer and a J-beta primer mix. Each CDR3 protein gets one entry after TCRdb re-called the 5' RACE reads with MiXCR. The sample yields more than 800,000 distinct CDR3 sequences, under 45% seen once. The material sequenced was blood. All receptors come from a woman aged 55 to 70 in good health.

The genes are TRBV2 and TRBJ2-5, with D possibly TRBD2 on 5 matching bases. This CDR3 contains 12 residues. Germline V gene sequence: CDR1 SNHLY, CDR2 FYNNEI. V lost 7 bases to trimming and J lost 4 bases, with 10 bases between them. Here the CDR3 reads CASMQAGETQYF. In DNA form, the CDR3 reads TGTGCCAGCATGCAGGCGGGAGAGACCCAGTACTTC. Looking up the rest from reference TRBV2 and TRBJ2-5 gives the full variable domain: EPEVTQTPSHQVTQMGQEVILRCVPISNHLYFYWYRQILGQKVEFLVSFYNNEISEKSEIFDDQFSVERPDGSNFTLKIRSTKLEDSAMYFCASMQAGETQYFGPGTRLLVL.

The CDR3 sequence is CASRQGQGAILNEKLFF. CDR3 bases: TGTGCCAGCAGACAGGGACAGGGGGCGATTCTGAATGAAAAACTGTTTTTT. The chain is built from TRBV2 and TRBJ1-4; 12 nucleotides line up with TRBD1. Germline trimming cut 6 bases from V and 5 bases from J; bases unmatched to any gene: 10. This CDR3 is 17 amino acids long. Germline V gives CDR1 SNHLY, CDR2 FYNNEI.

The CDR3 protein is CASSVDREDTDTQYF. Written as DNA, the CDR3 is TGTGCCAGCAGTGTAGACAGGGAAGACACAGATACGCAGTATTTT. The chain carries TRBV2 and TRBJ2-3; 7 nucleotides match TRBD1. Germline V gene data show CDR1 as SNHLY and CDR2 as FYNNEI. J was trimmed by 2 bases and V by 4 bases; bases with no gene match: 6. This CDR3 spans 15 amino acids.

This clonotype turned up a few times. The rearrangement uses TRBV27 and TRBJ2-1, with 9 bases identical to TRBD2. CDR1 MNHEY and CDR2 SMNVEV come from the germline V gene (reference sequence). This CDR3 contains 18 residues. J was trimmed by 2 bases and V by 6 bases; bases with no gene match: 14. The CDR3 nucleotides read TGTGCCAGCAGCTACCTAGCGGGGTGGGGGACTACCTACAATGAGCAGTTCTTC. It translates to CASSYLAGWGTTYNEQFF.

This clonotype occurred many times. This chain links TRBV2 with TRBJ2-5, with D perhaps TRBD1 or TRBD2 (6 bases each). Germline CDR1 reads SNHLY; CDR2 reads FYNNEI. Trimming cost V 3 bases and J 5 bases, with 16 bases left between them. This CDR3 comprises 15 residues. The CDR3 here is CASSDQSSGAETQYF. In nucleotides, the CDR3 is TGTGCCAGCAGTGATCAATCGTCGGGGGCGGAGACCCAGTACTTC.

The CDR3, as DNA: TGTGCCAGCTCACCACCCGCGGGAGGGCAGGAGACCCAGTACTTC. Translation gives CASSPPAGGQETQYF. The chain carries TRBV18 and TRBJ2-5; TRBD2 aligns across 9 bases. The length of the CDR3 is 15 residues. With 0 bases clipped from V and 5 bases from J, the junction kept 4 bases outside the gene matches. Germline CDR1 and CDR2: KGHSH and LQKENI.